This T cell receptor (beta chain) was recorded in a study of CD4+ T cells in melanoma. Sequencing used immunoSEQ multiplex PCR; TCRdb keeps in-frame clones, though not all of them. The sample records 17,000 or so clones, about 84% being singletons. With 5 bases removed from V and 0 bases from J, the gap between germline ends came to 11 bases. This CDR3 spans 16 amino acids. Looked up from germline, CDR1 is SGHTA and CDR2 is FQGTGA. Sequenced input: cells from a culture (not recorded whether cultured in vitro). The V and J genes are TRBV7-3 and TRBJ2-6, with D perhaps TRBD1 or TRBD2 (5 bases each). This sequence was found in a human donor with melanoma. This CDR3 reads CASSRDRSSGANVLTF. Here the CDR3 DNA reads TGTGCCAGCAGCCGGGACCGAAGCTCTGGGGCCAACGTCCTGACTTTC.